These 12 T cell receptor beta chains came from one sample sequenced in a study of blood T cell repertoires in COVID-19 (dated by TCRdb to between 2020 and 2021). The library relied on the immunoSEQ multiplex PCR assay. In its TCRdb copy, this immuneACCESS table keeps in-frame sequences only and misses some clones. Where compared with another copy, unresolved V genes explain less than half of these, and the others have no known cause. Across this sample there are about 98,000 clones, with roughly 80% seen only once. 9.8% of the sample rests with the top ten. Sequencing was done on a sample of peripheral blood. These receptors came from a man in his fifties or sixties with active or convalescent COVID-19.

This chain joins TRBV6-2 or TRBV6-3 and TRBJ1-2; D remains ambiguous. Germline V gives CDR1 MNHEY, CDR2 SVGEGT. This CDR3 contains 13 residues. The V end was cut by 7 bases, the J end by 2 bases, with 11 bases between. CDR3 sequence: CASTPGKNYGYTF. As DNA, the CDR3 is TGTGCCAGCACCCCGGGCAAGAACTATGGCTACACCTTC.

The chain uses TRBV5-1 and TRBJ1-1, with 9 bases identical to TRBD1. Germline assignment: CDR1 SGHRS and CDR2 YFSETQ. Unmatched junction bases numbered 18, after V lost 2 bases and J lost 1 base. The CDR3 runs to 20 residues. CDR3 bases: TGCGCCAGCAGCTTATTTGTAAGAACAGGGGGCCGCGGGCAGAACACTGAAGCTTTCTTT. Translation gives CASSLFVRTGGRGQNTEAFF.

The chain employs TRBV7-2 and TRBJ2-3; TRBD2 might be the D (5 bases). The CDR3 covers 12 residues. Germline V gene data show CDR1 as SGHTA and CDR2 as FQGNSA. Trimming took off 7 bases at V and 2 bases at J, with 7 bases between the two ends. This CDR3 reads CASKGLTDTQYF. The CDR3 DNA is TGTGCCAGCAAAGGACTCACAGATACGCAGTATTTT.

Notes on this clone: This CDR3 is also generated by other DNA sequences in the sample. This chain links TRBV18 with TRBJ2-1, with 14 bases fitting TRBD2. Per the germline V gene, CDR1 is KGHSH and CDR2 is LQKENI. V was clipped by 3 bases and J by 6 bases; unmatched bases: 1. The CDR3 extends over 15 amino acids. The CDR3 coding sequence is TGTGCCAGCTCACCGGGACTAGCGGGAGTCAATGAGCAGTTCTTC. This codes for CASSPGLAGVNEQFF.

This rearrangement joins TRBV19 to TRBJ2-5; 7 bases match TRBD1. Germline V lookup: CDR1 LNHDA, CDR2 SQIVND (reference sequence). The ends lost 5 bases at V and 6 bases at J; junction bases unmatched: 12. The CDR3 is 15 residues long. The CDR3 reads CASSPGQVSQKTQYF. CDR3 sequence (DNA): TGTGCCAGTAGTCCCGGACAGGTGAGCCAGAAGACCCAGTACTTC.

The V gene is TRBV7-9, the J gene TRBJ2-7, with 8 nucleotides matching TRBD2. This CDR3 has 15 residues. V lost 5 bases, J lost 3 bases, and 9 bases stayed unmatched. Germline V gene lookup returns CDR1 SEHNR and CDR2 FQNEAQ (reference sequence). DNA of the CDR3: TGTGCCAGCAGCCCGGAGGGGCGGGAGGACTACGAGCAGTACTTC. Translation: CASSPEGREDYEQYF.

This clone was observed a few times. The chain combines TRBV28 with TRBJ1-2; 8 bases are a match to TRBD1. The CDR3 is made up of 15 amino acids. The germline CDR1 and CDR2 sequences are MDHEN and SYDVKM. The ends lost 4 bases at V and 6 bases at J; junction bases unmatched: 10. This CDR3 is CASSSIGQGTNGYTF. CDR3 DNA sequence: TGTGCCAGCAGTTCTATTGGACAGGGAACGAATGGCTACACCTTC.

The J gene is TRBJ1-2, the V gene TRBV7-9, with D possibly TRBD1 on 6 matching bases. The CDR3 extends over 15 amino acids. Germline assignment: CDR1 SEHNR and CDR2 FQNEAQ (reference sequence). With 4 bases removed from V and 7 bases from J, the gap between germline ends came to 19 bases. The CDR3 DNA follows: TGTGCCAGCAGCTCCGCGGTCCGGGACACGGGTGGCTACACCTTC. Translation: CASSSAVRDTGGYTF.

The chain carries TRBV7-9 and TRBJ2-1; tentative D call: TRBD2 (5 bases). The CDR3 consists of 16 residues. The V gene's germline CDR1 is SEHNR and CDR2 FQNEAQ (reference sequence). The V end lost 5 bases, the J end lost 9 bases, and 23 bases lay between the germline ends. CDR3 region: CASSPGPSRVAGEQFF. The CDR3 coding sequence is TGTGCCAGCAGCCCTGGGCCCTCGCGGGTCGCGGGTGAGCAGTTCTTC. The variable domain in full, with the rest retrieved from reference TRBV7-9 and TRBJ2-1, is DTGVSQNPRHKITKRGQNVTFRCDPISEHNRLYWYRQTLGQGPEFLTYFQNEAQLEKSRLLSDRFSAERPKGSFSTLEIQRTEQGDSAMYLCASSPGPSRVAGEQFFGPGTRLTVL.

The V call is TRBV28, the J call TRBJ1-2, with D possibly TRBD1 on 5 matching bases. Looked up from germline, CDR1 is MDHEN and CDR2 is SYDVKM. There are 13 residues in the CDR3. The ends were cut back, 3 bases at V and 8 bases at J, with 13 bases in the middle. The CDR3 coding sequence is TGTGCCAGCAGTTTGGGAGGGGTTCAAGGCTACACCTTC. Its translation is CASSLGGVQGYTF.

The rearrangement links TRBV9 to TRBJ1-2; D is perhaps TRBD1 (6 bases). Germline CDR1 is SGDLS and CDR2 is YYNGEE. The V and J ends lost 3 bases and 6 bases respectively, with 18 bases between them. This CDR3 has 15 residues. CDR3 sequence: CASSATGITLDGYTF. In DNA form, the CDR3 reads TGTGCCAGCAGCGCCACAGGGATTACTTTAGATGGCTACACCTTC.

The gene calls are TRBV28 and TRBJ2-7; 9 nucleotides agree with TRBD1. CDR3 length equals 15 residues. CDR1 MDHEN and CDR2 SYDVKM come from the germline V gene. The V and J ends lost 5 bases and 7 bases, in that order; junction bases with no gene match: 12. The CDR3 DNA reads TGTGCCAGCAGTCAGACAGGGGGAGGGAGGGGAGAGCAGTACGTC. Protein product: CASSQTGGGRGEQYV.